This entry lists 2 T cell receptor beta chains sequenced from one sample in a study of Ad26.COV2.S vaccination and SARS-CoV-2 variants. Generated by immunoSEQ multiplex PCR, the TCRdb table keeps only in-frame clones and is missing some. Here the sample spans some 320,000 clones, just under 85% being singletons. Treatment of the sample: around 19 received Ad26.COV2.S at low or high dose, single or two shots; 5 received placebo; per-sample allocation not given. The samples were gathered on day 63 after the first injection of vaccine or placebo. The starting material was peripheral blood, obtained in a trial of Ad26.COV2.S vaccine versus placebo. The origin of the receptors is a person aged 18-65 years who received the Ad26.COV2.S COVID-19 vaccine or a placebo.

The rearrangement links TRBV28 to TRBJ1-5; TRBD1 is a possible D gene (5 bases). This CDR3 comprises 15 residues. Germline loops: CDR1 MDHEN, CDR2 SYDVKM. V lost 5 bases to trimming and J lost 5 bases, with 16 bases between them. The CDR3 DNA sequence: TGTGCCAGCAGTCCCGGACGAAGGGGCGATCAGCCCCAGCATTTT. Translated, it gives CASSPGRRGDQPQHF.

The gene calls are TRBV2 and TRBJ2-1, with D tentatively TRBD2 (6 bases). Germline loops: CDR1 SNHLY, CDR2 FYNNEI. This CDR3 region has 13 residues. The V end was cut by 6 bases, the J end by 6 bases, with 12 bases between. The CDR3 loop is CASRTGTFNEQFF. CDR3 DNA sequence: TGTGCCAGCAGGACCGGGACTTTCAATGAGCAGTTCTTC.